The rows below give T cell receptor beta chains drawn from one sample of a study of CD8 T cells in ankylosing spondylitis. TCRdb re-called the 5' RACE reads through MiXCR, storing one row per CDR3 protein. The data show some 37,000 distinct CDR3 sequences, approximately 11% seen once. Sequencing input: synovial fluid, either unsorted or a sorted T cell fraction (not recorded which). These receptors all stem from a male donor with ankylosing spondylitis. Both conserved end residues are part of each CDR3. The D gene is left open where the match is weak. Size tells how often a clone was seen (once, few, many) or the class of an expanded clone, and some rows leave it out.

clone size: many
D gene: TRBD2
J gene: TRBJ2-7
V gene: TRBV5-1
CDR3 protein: CASSPLAGEVDEQYF
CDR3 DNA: TGCGCCAGCAGCCCCTTAGCGGGAGAAGTGGACGAGCAGTACTTC

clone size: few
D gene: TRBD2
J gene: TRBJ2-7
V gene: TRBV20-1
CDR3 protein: CSAVPPSGSIYEQYF
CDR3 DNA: TGCAGTGCTGTCCCACCTAGCGGGAGTATCTACGAGCAGTACTTC

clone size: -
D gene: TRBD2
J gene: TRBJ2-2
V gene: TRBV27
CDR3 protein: CASPNSGRYTGELFF
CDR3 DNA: TGTGCCAGCCCCAATAGCGGGAGGTACACCGGGGAGCTGTTTTTT

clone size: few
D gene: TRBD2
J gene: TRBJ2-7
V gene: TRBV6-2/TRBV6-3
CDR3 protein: CASSYGRDLEQYF
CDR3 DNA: TGTGCCAGCAGTTACGGGAGGGACCTCGAGCAGTACTTC

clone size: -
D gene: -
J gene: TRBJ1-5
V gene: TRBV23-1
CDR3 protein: CASSQRYSPGHELHQPQHF
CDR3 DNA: TGCGCCAGCAGTCAACGCTACTCTCCGGGACATGAACTTCATCAGCCCCAGCATTTT

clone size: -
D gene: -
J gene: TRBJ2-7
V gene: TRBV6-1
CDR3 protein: CASSSGYSYEQYF
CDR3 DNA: TGTGCCAGCAGTAGTGGGTACTCCTACGAGCAGTACTTC

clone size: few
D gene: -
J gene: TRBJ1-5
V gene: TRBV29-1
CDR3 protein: CSVEKGGNQPQHF
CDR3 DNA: TGCAGCGTTGAAAAAGGGGGCAATCAGCCCCAGCATTTT

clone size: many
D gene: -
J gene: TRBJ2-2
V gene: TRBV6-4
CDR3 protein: CASSERAGNTGELFF
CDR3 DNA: TGTGCCAGCAGTGAACGGGCAGGGAACACCGGGGAGCTGTTTTTT

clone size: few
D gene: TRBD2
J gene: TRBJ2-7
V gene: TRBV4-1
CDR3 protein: CASSQATSGSFSYEQYF
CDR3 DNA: TGCGCCAGCAGCCAAGCCACTAGCGGGAGCTTCTCCTACGAGCAGTACTTC

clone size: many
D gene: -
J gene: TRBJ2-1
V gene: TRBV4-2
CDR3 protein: CASSPEERAYNEQFF
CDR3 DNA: TGTGCCAGCAGCCCAGAGGAGCGGGCCTACAATGAGCAGTTCTTC

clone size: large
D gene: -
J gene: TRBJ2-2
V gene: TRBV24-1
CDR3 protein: CATSDYEGANTGELFF
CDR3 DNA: TGTGCCACCAGTGATTATGAGGGGGCGAACACCGGGGAGCTGTTTTTT

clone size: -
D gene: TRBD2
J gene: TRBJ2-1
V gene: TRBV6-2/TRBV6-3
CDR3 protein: CASSAGGDYNEQFF
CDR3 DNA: TGTGCCAGCAGCGCGGGGGGGGATTACAATGAGCAGTTCTTC

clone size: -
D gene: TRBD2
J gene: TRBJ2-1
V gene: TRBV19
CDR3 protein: CASSLLAGASYNEQFF
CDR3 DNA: TGTGCCAGTAGTCTACTAGCGGGAGCCTCCTACAATGAGCAGTTCTTC

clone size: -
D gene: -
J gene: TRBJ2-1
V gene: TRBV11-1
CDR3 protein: CASSFKPLNNEQFF
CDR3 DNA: TGTGCCAGCAGCTTTAAGCCGTTGAACAATGAGCAGTTCTTC

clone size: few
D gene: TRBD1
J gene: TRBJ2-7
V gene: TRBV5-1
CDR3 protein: CASSFLRDSPYEQYF
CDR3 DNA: TGCGCCAGCAGCTTCCTCCGGGACAGCCCCTACGAGCAGTACTTC

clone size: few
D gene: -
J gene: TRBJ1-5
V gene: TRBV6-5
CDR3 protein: CASSYSPRQKPFKPQHF
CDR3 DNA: TGTGCCAGCAGTTACTCCCCGCGGCAGAAACCCTTTAAGCCCCAGCATTTT

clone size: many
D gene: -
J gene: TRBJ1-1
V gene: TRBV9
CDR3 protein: CASSVGVGHEAFF
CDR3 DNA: TGTGCCAGCAGCGTCGGGGTGGGCCATGAAGCTTTCTTT

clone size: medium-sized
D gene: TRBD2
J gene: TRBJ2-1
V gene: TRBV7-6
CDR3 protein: CASSLATSGSKNEQFF
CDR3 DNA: TGTGCCAGCAGCCTCGCCACTAGCGGGAGTAAGAATGAGCAGTTCTTC

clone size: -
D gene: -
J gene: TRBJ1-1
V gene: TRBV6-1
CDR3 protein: CASSFTDGSREAFF
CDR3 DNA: TGTGCCAGCAGCTTTACGGACGGATCGAGGGAAGCTTTCTTT

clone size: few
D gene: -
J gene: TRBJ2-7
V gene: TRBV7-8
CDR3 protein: CASSPIRRGEQYF
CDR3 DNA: TGTGCCAGCAGCCCCATCCGGAGGGGCGAGCAGTACTTC

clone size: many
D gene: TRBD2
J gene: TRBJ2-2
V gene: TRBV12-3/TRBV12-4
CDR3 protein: CASRGGANLNTGELFF
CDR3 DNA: TGTGCCAGCAGGGGAGGGGCGAACTTGAACACCGGGGAGCTGTTTTTT

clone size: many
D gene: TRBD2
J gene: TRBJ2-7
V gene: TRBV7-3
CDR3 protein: CASSLMGLAGVEQYF
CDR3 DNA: TGTGCCAGCAGCTTAATGGGACTAGCGGGAGTAGAGCAGTACTTC

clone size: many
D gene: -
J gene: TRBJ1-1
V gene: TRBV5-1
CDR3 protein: CASSSGGLGHPNTEAFF
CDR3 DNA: TGCGCCAGCAGCTCGGGTGGATTGGGACACCCGAACACTGAAGCTTTCTTT

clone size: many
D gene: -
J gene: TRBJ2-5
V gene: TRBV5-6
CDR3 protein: CASSGTRGQETQYF
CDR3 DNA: TGTGCCAGCAGCGGTACAAGGGGTCAGGAGACCCAGTACTTC

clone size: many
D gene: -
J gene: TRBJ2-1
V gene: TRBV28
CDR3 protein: CASSLSAVEQFF
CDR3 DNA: TGTGCCAGCAGTTTATCGGCGGTTGAGCAGTTCTTC

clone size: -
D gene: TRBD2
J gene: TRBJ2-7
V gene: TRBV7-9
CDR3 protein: CASSLVLAGGPYEQYF
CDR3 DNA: TGTGCCAGCAGCTTAGTCCTAGCGGGAGGGCCCTACGAGCAGTACTTC

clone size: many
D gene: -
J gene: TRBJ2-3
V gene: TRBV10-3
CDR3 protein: CAIKWDTSTDTQYF
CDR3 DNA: TGTGCCATCAAGTGGGACACTAGCACAGATACGCAGTATTTT

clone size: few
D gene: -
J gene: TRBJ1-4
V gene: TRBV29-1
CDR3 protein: CSVRATREVGLFF
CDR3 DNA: TGCAGCGTCCGAGCCACTAGGGAAGTCGGACTGTTTTTT

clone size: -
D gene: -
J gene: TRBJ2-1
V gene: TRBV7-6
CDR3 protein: CASSLNLGVGEQFF
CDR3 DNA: TGTGCCAGCAGCTTAAATCTAGGTGTCGGTGAGCAGTTCTTC

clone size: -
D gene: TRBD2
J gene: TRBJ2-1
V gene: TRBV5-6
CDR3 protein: CASSLTSGRAWDEQFF
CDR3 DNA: TGTGCCAGCAGCCTGACTAGCGGGAGGGCCTGGGATGAGCAGTTCTTC

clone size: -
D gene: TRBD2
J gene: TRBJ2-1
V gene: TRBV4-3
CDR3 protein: CASSPHTPTSGSSYNEQFF
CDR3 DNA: TGCGCCAGCAGCCCCCATACCCCGACTAGCGGTAGCTCCTACAATGAGCAGTTCTTC

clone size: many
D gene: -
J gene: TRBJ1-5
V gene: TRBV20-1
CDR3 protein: CSARRGPISNQPQHF
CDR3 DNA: TGCAGTGCTAGGAGGGGACCGATTAGCAATCAGCCCCAGCATTTT

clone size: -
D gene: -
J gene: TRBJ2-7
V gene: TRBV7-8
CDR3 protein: CASSLGSRQNAALGQYF
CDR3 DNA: TGTGCCAGCAGCTTAGGTTCCCGCCAGAACGCAGCTTTGGGGCAGTACTTC

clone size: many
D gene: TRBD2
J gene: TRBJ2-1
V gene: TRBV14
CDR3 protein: CASSQVTAGNYNEQFF
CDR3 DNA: TGTGCCAGCAGCCAAGTCACAGCGGGAAACTACAATGAGCAGTTCTTC

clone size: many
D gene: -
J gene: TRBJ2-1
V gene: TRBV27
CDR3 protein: CASSELNEQFF
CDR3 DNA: TGTGCCAGCAGCGAACTCAATGAGCAGTTCTTC

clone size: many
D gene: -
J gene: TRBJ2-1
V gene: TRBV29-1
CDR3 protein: CSVELHTRPLINEQFF
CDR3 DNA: TGCAGCGTTGAACTCCATACGCGGCCGTTGATCAATGAGCAGTTCTTC

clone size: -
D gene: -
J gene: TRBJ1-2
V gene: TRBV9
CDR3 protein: CASSLFPGSYGYTF
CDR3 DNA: TGTGCCAGCAGCCTATTCCCCGGCTCCTATGGCTACACCTTC

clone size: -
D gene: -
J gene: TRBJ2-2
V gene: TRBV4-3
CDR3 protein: CASSHLLTLNTGELFF
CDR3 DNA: TGCGCCAGCAGCCATCTTTTAACGCTGAACACCGGGGAGCTGTTTTTT

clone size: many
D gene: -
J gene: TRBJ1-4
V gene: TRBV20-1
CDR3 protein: CSARVVDLAVEKLFF
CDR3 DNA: TGCAGTGCTAGAGTAGTCGATCTAGCAGTTGAAAAACTGTTTTTT

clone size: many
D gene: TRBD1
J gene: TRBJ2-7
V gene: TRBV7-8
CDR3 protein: CASSLGGTGNYEQYF
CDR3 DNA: TGTGCCAGCAGCTTAGGAGGGACAGGGAACTACGAGCAGTACTTC

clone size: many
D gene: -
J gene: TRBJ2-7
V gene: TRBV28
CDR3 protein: CASSAEQGGEQYF
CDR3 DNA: TGTGCCAGCAGTGCCGAACAGGGAGGCGAGCAGTACTTC

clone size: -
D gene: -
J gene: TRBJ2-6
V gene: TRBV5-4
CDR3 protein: CASSLKVLSGANVLTF
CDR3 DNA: TGTGCCAGCAGCTTGAAGGTGCTCTCTGGGGCCAACGTCCTGACTTTC

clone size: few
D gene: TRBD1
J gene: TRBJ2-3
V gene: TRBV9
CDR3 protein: CASSERTGDGDTQYF
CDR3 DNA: TGTGCCAGCAGCGAGAGGACAGGGGACGGAGATACGCAGTATTTT